This TCR beta chain was identified in a study of PD-1 blockade in classical Hodgkin lymphoma. Profiled with immunoSEQ multiplex PCR; TCRdb holds only in-frame clones, not every one. The table has 28,000 or so clones, about 80% seen once. In the case of this clone: The antigen remains unidentified.

Time point: cycle 4 day 1 (C4D1), after less than 7 weeks of nivolumab. Brentuximab vedotin exposure varied, and every patient relapsed after autologous stem cell transplantation. The junction had 2 bases not matched to a gene; V was cut back by 2 bases and J by 4 bases. Per the germline V gene, CDR1 is MNHNY and CDR2 is SVGAGI (reference sequence). The CDR3 contains 13 residues. General study results and limits: TCR diversity in CD4+, not CD8+, cells rose significantly by C4D1. Baseline diversity was lower in partial responders and progressors than complete responders.

The chain joins TRBV6-6 to TRBJ2-7; 7 positions match TRBD1. The TCR comes from a human donor with classical Hodgkin lymphoma. Sample: peripheral blood mononuclear cells (PBMCs), taken before the fourth cycle of nivolumab. This chain's CDR3 is CASSYGQEYEQYF. CDR3 coding DNA: TGTGCCAGCAGTTACGGACAGGAGTACGAGCAGTACTTC.